This T cell receptor (beta chain) was captured in a study of shared clonotypes between healthy human individuals. Study results and limitations: Clonotype sharing among donors, it was expected, would be affected by sequencing depth. Generation probabilities of non-shared clonotypes were lower (relative to those shared by all four donors).

A note on this clone: The antigen remains undetermined.

Authors' analysis steps: Junction-only sequences produced by ImmunoSEQ had no quality scores, so filtering differed. TCRdb's copy holds only in-frame clones and misses some; the assay was immunoSEQ multiplex PCR. The V and J calls and clone size come from that table; D and trimming were worked out from the DNA. Seen here are about 820,000 clones, 80% to 95% observed once, and the top ten hold 24%. The naive CD8 subset, CD45RO-negative cells positively selected for CCR7, excluded terminally differentiated effector memory CD45RA+ cells. Healthy adults negative for HIV, lacking recent acute infections or vaccinations, served as donors. The ends were cut back, 6 bases at V and 4 bases at J, with 16 bases in the middle. CDR1 SGHKS and CDR2 YYEKEE come from the germline V gene (reference sequence). The CDR3 consists of 15 residues.

Sequenced input: naive CD8+ T cells sorted from blood. The V and J genes are TRBV5-5 and TRBJ1-4; possible D gene TRBD1, 6 bases. The TCR comes from a man under 40 in good health. The CDR3 protein is CASTQWGASNEKLFF. In DNA form, the CDR3 reads TGTGCCAGCACCCAATGGGGGGCAAGTAATGAAAAACTGTTTTTT.